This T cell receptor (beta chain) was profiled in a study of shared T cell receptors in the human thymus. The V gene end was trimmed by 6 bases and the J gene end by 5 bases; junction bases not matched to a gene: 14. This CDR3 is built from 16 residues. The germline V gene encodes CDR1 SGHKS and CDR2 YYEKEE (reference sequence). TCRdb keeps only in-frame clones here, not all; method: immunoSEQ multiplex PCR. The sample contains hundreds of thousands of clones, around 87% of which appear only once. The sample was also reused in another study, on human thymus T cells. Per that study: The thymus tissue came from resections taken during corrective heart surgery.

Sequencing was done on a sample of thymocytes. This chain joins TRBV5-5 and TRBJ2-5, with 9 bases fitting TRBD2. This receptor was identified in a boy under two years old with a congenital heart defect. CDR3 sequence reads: CASTGKGGRAWETQYF. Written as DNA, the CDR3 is TGTGCCAGCACCGGGAAGGGCGGGAGGGCCTGGGAGACCCAGTACTTC.